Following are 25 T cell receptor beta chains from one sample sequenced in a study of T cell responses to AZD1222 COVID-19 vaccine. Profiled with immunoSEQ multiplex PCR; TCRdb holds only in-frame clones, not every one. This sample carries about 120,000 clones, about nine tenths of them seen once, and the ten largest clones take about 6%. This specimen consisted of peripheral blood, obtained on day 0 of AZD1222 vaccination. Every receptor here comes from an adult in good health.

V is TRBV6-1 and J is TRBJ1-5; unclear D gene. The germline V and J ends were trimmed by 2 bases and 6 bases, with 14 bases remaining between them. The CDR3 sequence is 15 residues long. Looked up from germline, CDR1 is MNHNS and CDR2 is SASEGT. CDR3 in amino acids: CASSENRALAQPQHF. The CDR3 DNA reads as TGTGCCAGCAGTGAAAATCGGGCATTGGCTCAGCCCCAGCATTTT.

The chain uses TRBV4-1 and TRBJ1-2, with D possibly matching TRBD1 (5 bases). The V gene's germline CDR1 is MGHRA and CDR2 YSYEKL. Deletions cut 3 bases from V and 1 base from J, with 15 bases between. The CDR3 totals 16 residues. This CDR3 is CASSHPTTDLNYGYTF. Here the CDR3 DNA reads TGCGCCAGCAGCCACCCTACGACAGATCTTAACTATGGCTACACCTTC.

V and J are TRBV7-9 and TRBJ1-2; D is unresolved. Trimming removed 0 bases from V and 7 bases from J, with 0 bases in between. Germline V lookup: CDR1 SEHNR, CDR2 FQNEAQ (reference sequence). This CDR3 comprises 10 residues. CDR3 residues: CASSLAGYTF. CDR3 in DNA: TGTGCCAGCAGCTTAGCTGGCTACACCTTC.

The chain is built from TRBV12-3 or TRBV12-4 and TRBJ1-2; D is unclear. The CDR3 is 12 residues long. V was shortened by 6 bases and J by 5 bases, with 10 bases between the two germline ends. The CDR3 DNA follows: TGTGCCAGCAGGAGTACAGATTATGGCTACACCTTC. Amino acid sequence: CASRSTDYGYTF.

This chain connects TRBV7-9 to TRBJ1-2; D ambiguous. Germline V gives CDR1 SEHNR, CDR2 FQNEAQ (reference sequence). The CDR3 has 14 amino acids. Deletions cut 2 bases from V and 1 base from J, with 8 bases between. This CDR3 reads CASSLYPVNYGYTF. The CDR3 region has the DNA TGTGCCAGCAGCTTATATCCAGTTAACTATGGCTACACCTTC.

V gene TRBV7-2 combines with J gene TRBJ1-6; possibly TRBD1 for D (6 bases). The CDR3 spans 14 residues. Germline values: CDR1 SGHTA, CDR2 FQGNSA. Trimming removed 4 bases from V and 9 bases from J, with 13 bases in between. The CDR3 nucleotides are TGTGCCAGCAGCTCAGAAGGGGGAATTTCACCCCTCCACTTT. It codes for CASSSEGGISPLHF.

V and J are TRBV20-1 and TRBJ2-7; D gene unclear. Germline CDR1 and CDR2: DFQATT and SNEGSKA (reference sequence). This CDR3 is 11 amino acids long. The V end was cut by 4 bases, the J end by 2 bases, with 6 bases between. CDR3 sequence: CSAIDTYEQYF. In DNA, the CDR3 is TGCAGTGCTATAGATACCTACGAGCAGTACTTC.

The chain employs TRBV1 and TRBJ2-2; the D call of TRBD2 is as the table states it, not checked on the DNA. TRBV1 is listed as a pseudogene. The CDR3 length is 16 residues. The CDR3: CTSSQGAARWAGELFF. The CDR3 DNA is TGCACCAGCAGCCAAGGTGCGGCCAGATGGGCCGGGGAGCTGTTTTTT.

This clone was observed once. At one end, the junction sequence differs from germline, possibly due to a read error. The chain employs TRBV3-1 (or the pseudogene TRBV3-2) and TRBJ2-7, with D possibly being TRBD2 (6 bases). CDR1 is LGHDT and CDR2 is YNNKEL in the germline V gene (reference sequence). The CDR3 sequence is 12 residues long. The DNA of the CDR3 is TGTGCCAGCAGCCAAGATCGGGGGATTGGGGTCTTC. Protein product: CASSQDRGIGVF.

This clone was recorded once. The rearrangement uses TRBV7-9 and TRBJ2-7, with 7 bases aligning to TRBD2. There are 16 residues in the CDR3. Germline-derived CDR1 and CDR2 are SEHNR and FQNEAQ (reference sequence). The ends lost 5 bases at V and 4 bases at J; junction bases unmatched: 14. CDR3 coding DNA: TGTGCCAGCAGCCACCCCGGGAGGAGCGGGGAATACGAGCAGTACTTC. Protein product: CASSHPGRSGEYEQYF.

The CDR3 loop is CASSPLGAEDTQYF. The CDR3 DNA reads TGCGCCAGCAGCCCCCTAGGCGCCGAAGATACGCAGTATTTT. V gene TRBV4-1 combines with J gene TRBJ2-3; D uncertain. In germline, CDR1 is MGHRA, CDR2 YSYEKL. V lost 4 bases to trimming and J lost 5 bases, with 13 bases between them. The CDR3 spans 14 residues.

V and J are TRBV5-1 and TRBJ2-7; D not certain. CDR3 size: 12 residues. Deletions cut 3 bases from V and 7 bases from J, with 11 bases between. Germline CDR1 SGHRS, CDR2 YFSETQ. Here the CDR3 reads CASSSSLREQYF. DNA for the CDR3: TGCGCCAGCAGCTCCAGTCTCCGGGAGCAGTACTTC. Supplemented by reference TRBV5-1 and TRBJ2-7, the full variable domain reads KAGVTQTPRYLIKTRGQQVTLSCSPISGHRSVSWYQQTPGQGLQFLFEYFSETQRNKGNFPGRFSGRQFSNSRSEMNVSTLELGDSALYLCASSSSLREQYFGPGTRLTVT.

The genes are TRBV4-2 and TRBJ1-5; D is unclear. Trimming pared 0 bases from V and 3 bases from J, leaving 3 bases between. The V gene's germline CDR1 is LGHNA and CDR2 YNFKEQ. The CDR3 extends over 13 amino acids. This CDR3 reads CASSQETNQPQHF. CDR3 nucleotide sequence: TGTGCCAGCAGCCAAGAGACCAATCAGCCCCAGCATTTT.

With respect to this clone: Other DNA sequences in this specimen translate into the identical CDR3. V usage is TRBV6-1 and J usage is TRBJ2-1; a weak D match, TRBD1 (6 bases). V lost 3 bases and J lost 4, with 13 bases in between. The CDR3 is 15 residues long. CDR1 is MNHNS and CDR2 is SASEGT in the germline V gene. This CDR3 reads CASSDEPGQYNEQFF. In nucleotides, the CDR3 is TGTGCCAGCAGTGATGAACCCGGACAGTACAATGAGCAGTTCTTC.

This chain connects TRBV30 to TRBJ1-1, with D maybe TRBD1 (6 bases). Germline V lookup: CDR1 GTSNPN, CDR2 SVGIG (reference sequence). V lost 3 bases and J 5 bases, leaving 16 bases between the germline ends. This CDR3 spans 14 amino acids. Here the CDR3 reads CAWRRTVRTTEAFF. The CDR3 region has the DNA TGTGCCTGGAGGAGGACAGTACGGACTACTGAAGCTTTCTTT.

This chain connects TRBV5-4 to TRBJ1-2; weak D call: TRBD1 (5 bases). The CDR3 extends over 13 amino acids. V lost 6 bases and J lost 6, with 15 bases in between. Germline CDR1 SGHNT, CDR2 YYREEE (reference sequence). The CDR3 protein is CASTLRWGDGYTF. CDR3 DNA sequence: TGTGCCAGCACCTTAAGATGGGGGGATGGCTACACCTTC.

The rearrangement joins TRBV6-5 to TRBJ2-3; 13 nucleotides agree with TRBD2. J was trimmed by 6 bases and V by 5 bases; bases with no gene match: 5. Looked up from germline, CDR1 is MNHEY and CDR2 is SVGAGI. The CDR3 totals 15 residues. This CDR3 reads CASSLLAGGLDTQYF. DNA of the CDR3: TGTGCCAGCAGTCTACTAGCGGGGGGGCTGGATACGCAGTATTTT.

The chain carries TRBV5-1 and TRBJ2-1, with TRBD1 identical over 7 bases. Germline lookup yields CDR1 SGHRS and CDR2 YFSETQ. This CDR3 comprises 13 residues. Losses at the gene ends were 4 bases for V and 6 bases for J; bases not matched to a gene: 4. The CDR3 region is CASSQGQPNEQFF. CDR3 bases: TGCGCCAGCAGCCAGGGACAGCCCAATGAGCAGTTCTTC.

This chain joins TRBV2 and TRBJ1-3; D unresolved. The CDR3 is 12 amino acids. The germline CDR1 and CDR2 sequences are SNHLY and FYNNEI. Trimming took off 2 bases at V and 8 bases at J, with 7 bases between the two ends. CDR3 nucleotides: TGTGCCAGCAGTGAAATGGAGTACACCATATATTTT. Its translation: CASSEMEYTIYF.

The CDR3 sequence: CASSRIAGGRYTQYF. DNA of the CDR3: TGTGCCAGCAGCCGAATAGCGGGGGGGCGATATACGCAGTATTTT. This chain uses TRBV14 with TRBJ2-3; 11 nucleotides agree with TRBD2. In germline, CDR1 is SGHDN, CDR2 FVKESK. This CDR3 is 15 amino acids long. The V segment lost 4 bases and the J segment 7 bases; nucleotides outside the gene matches: 7.

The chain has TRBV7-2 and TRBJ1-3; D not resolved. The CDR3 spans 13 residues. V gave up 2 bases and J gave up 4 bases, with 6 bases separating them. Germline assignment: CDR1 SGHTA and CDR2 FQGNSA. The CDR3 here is CASSLTKGNTIYF. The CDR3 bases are TGTGCCAGCAGCTTAACTAAGGGAAACACCATATATTTT. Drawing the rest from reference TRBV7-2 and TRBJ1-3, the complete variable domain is GAGVSQSPSNKVTEKGKDVELRCDPISGHTALYWYRQSLGQGLEFLIYFQGNSAPDKSGLPSDRFSAERTGGSVSTLTIQRTQQEDSAVYLCASSLTKGNTIYFGEGSWLTVV.

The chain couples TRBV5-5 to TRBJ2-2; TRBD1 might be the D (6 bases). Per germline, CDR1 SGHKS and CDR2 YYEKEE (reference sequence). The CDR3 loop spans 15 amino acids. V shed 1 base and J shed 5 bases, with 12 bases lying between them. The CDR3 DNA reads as TGTGCCAGCAGCTTGATGGGACAAGGGACCGGGGAGCTGTTTTTT. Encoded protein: CASSLMGQGTGELFF.

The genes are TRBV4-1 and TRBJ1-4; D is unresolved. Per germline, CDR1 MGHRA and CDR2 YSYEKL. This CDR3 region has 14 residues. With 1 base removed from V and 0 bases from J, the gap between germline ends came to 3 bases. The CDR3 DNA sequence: TGCGCCAGCAGCCAAGTTCCAACTAATGAAAAACTGTTTTTT. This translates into CASSQVPTNEKLFF.

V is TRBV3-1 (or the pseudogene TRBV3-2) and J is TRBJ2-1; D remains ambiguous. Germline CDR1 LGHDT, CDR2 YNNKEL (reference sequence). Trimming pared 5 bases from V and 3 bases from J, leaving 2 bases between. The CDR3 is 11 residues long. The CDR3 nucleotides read TGTGCCAGCAGCTACTACAATGAGCAGTTCTTC. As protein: CASSYYNEQFF.

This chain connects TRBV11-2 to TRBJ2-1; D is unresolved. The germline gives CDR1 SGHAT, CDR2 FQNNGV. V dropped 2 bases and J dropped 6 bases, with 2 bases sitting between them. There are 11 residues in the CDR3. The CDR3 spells CASSLFNEQFF. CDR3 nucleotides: TGTGCCAGCAGCTTATTCAATGAGCAGTTCTTC.